This T cell receptor beta chain was sequenced in a study of T-cell reconstitution after alpha-beta-depleted transplantation in children. The TCRbeta library was prepared with unique molecular identifiers. TCRdb re-called the PCR reads with MiXCR, one entry per CDR3 protein. Here the sample spans 120,000 to 150,000 distinct CDR3 sequences, 8% to 10% being singletons. Trimming cost V 0 bases and J 5 bases, with 19 bases left between them. The germline V gene has CDR1 LGHDT and CDR2 YNNKEL (reference sequence). There are 17 residues in the CDR3. In this sample, this clonotype turned up a few times. Material: PBMCs, mostly from graft donor cells, obtained 180 days after TCRalphabeta/CD19-depleted stem cell transplant. This TCR was sampled from a female patient aged 2 to 10 who had a stem cell transplant for congenital amegakaryocytic thrombocytopenia, so the T cells may come from the graft donor. This chain connects TRBV3-1 to TRBJ2-5; D may correspond to TRBD1 or TRBD2 (5 bases each). Written as DNA, the CDR3 is TGTGCCAGCAGCCAAGAGGCATATGGGGGAGTTCTGGAGACCCAGTACTTC. Protein sequence: CASSQEAYGGVLETQYF.